The entry that follows covers one TCR beta chain sequence. This specimen belongs to a study of blood T cell repertoires in COVID-19. Overall study context: The United States, Italy and Spain provided the acute and convalescent COVID-19 samples. The analysed material was cDNA or gDNA that came from T cells, B-cell-depleted T cells, or PBMCs.

Methods used by the authors: Nucleated cell counts were estimated from reference gene primer amplification. Method: immunoSEQ multiplex PCR; TCRdb's copy keeps in-frame clones and lacks some. D and trimming come from the DNA, and the V and J calls and clone size come from that table. The sample holds roughly 160,000 clones; approximately 91% are singletons and the top ten take less than 2.5%. This CDR3 spans 12 amino acids. CDR1 and CDR2 from the germline V gene are SEHNR and FQNEAQ (reference sequence). Trimming removed 4 bases at V and 7 bases at J, with 8 bases between. Material: peripheral blood. The clonotype comes from a man aged 18 to 30 with acute or convalescent COVID-19. The chain employs TRBV7-9 and TRBJ2-1; no clear D gene. The DNA of the CDR3 is TGTGCCAGCAGCTCCCAGAAGAATGAGCAGTTCTTC. It codes for CASSSQKNEQFF.